Listed below are T cell receptor beta chains from one sample, sequenced in a study of blood T cell repertoires in COVID-19. The repertoire was sequenced with immunoSEQ multiplex PCR; TCRdb's copy has only in-frame clones and lacks some. This table holds under 150,000 clones, 80% to 85% found once. Sequencing input: peripheral blood. The receptor set was obtained from a woman aged 55-70 years with active or convalescent COVID-19. The conserved cysteine and the conserved F or W are not part of the CDR3 here. The D gene is left open where the match is weak.

D	length	V	CDR3
.	14	TRBV7-9	ASSFTLRDPNSPLH
TRBD1	13	TRBV5-1	ASSWGTGPNYGYT
TRBD2	12	TRBV6-5	ASRSGGGPDTQY
TRBD2	12	TRBV10-3	AISASGEKETQY
.	9	TRBV27	ASTGWTEAF
TRBD2	14	TRBV11-2	ASSPLSSGINYEQY
.	13	TRBV5-1	ASERSGGTNTEAF
TRBD1	13	TRBV28	ASRRQGAGNTEAF
TRBD1	11	TRBV12-3/TRBV12-4	ASSPTGNSPLH
TRBD2	14	TRBV6-1	ASRETLAGGPETQY
.	13	TRBV7-2	ASSTGSGGFYGYT
TRBD1	12	TRBV7-8	ASSLAQGNSPLH
TRBD1	14	TRBV19	ASSIVWDRGNQPQH
.	12	TRBV2	ASSVGGKGDEQF
TRBD1	13	TRBV28	ASSLLQGAGEKLF
TRBD1	13	TRBV19	ASSPWTGEAYGYT
TRBD2	13	TRBV9	ASTRGGSSYNEQF
.	13	TRBV5-5	ASSSRTDSNSPLH
TRBD1	13	TRBV23-1	ASTNAGGKNSPLH
TRBD1	13	TRBV28	ASSTTGTGDEKLF
TRBD1	11	TRBV24-1	ATRGQGPGELF
.	13	TRBV5-1	ASSLEQATNEKLF
TRBD2	13	TRBV28	ASSPGSGKVHEQF
TRBD1	11	TRBV13	ASSLGQGVGYT
TRBD1	11	TRBV30	AWSTGGSYGYT
TRBD1	14	TRBV11-3	ASSWGTGSANEKLF
TRBD1	11	TRBV5-4	ASSWDRGETQY
TRBD1	15	TRBV4-1	ASSQGVQGSGNEKLF
TRBD1	12	TRBV18	ASSRTGAKETQY
.	13	TRBV4-2	ASSSRSYGDTEAF
TRBD2	12	TRBV7-2	ASSLGLATDTQY
.	14	TRBV7-2	ASSLAILLANYGYT
.	12	TRBV28	ASSPPGQITPLH
TRBD2	17	TRBV4-3	ASSQEHPLGGRREDEQF
.	13	TRBV19	ASSIGSVFEVRQF
TRBD2	12	TRBV27	ASRPGLDGKTQY
.	12	TRBV7-2	ASSPTWRGTEAF